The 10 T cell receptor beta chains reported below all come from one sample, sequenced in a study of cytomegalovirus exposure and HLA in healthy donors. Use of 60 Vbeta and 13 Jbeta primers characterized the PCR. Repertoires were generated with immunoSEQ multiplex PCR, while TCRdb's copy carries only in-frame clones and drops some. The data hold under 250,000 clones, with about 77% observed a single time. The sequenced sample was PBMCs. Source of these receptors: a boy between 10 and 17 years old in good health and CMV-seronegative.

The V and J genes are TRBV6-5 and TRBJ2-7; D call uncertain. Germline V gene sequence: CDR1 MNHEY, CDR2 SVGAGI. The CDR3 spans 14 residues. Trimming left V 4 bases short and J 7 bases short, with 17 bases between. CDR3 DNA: TGTGCCAGCAGTTTCAATCTAGAGTCATGTGAGCAGTACTTC. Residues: CASSFNLESCEQYF.

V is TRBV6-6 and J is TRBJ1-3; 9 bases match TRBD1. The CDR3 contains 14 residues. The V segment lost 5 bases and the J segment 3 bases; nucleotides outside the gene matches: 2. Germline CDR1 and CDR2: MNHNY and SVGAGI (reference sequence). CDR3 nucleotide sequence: TGTGCCAGCAGTACAGGGGGCTATGGAAACACCATATATTTT. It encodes CASSTGGYGNTIYF.

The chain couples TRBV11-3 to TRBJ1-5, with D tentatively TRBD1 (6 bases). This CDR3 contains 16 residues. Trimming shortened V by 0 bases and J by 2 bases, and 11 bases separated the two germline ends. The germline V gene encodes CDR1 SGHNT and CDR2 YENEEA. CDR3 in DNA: TGTGCCAGCAGCTTAGAACTACAGGGTGGCAATCAGCCCCAGCATTTT. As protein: CASSLELQGGNQPQHF.

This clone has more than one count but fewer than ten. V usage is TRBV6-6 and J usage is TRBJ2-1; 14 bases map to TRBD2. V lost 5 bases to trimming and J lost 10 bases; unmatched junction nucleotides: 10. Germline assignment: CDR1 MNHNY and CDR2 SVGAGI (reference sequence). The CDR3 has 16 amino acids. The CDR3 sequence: CASSPPGTSGSGEQFF. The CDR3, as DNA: TGTGCCAGCAGTCCCCCCGGGACTAGCGGGAGTGGGGAGCAGTTCTTC.

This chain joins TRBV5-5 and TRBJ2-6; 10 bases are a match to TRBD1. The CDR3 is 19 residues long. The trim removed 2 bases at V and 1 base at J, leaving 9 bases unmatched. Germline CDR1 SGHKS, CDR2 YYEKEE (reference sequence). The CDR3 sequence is CASSFPGQGDRSGANVLTF. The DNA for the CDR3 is TGTGCCAGCAGCTTTCCCGGACAGGGGGATAGGTCTGGGGCCAACGTCCTGACTTTC.

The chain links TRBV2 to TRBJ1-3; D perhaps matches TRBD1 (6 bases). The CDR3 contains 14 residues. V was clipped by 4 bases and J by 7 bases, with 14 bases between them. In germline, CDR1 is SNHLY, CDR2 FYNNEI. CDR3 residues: CASSVGGPLNTIYF. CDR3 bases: TGTGCCAGCAGTGTGGGGGGGCCGCTCAACACCATATATTTT.

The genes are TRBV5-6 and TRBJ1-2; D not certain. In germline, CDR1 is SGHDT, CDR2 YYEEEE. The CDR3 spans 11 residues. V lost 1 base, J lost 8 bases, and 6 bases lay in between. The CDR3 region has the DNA TGTGCCAGCAGCTTGCAGTGCGGCTACACCTTC. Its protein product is CASSLQCGYTF.

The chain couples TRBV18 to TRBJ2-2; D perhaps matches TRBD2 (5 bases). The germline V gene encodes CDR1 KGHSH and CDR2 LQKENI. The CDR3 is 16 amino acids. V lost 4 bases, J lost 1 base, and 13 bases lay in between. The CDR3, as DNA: TGTGCCAGCTCACACCCGGGAAGACAGAACACCGGGGAGCTGTTTTTT. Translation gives CASSHPGRQNTGELFF.

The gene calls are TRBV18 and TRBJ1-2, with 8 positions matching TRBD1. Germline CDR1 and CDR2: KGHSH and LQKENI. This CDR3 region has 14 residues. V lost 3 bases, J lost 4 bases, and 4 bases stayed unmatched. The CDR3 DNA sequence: TGTGCCAGCTCACCGGACAGGGTACTCTATGGCTACACCTTC. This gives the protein CASSPDRVLYGYTF.

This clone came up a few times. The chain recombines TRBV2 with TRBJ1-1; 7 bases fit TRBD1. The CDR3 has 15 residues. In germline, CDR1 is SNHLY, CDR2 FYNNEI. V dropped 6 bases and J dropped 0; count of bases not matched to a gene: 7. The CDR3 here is CASRGDRSMNTEAFF. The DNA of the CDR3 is TGTGCCAGCAGAGGGGACAGATCGATGAACACTGAAGCTTTCTTT.